A selection of T cell receptor beta chains follows, all from one sample in a study of control samples from healthy donors and cancer patients. The table came from immunoSEQ multiplex PCR; TCRdb's copy has only in-frame clones and leaves some out. The sample shows 150,000 to 200,000 clones, about nine tenths of them seen only once. Input material: blood. These receptors all stem from a woman aged 30 to 39 in good health. The CDR3 runs from the conserved cysteine through the conserved F or W. The D gene is left open where the match is weak. Clone size is shown for a subset of rows, as once, few, many or a class of expanded clone.

-	TRBV24-1	TRBJ1-1	-	CATTGNTEAFF	TGTGCCACCACCGGGAACACTGAAGCTTTCTTT
-	TRBV25-1	TRBJ1-2	-	CASSEYRAYTF	TGTGCCAGCAGTGAATACAGGGCCTACACCTTC
-	TRBV19	TRBJ1-6	TRBD1	CASSMDRRQRYNSPLHF	TGTGCCAGTAGTATGGACAGGCGCCAACGTTATAATTCACCCCTCCACTTT
-	TRBV5-4	TRBJ1-1	-	CASSLWAGTEAFF	TGTGCCAGCAGCTTGTGGGCGGGGACTGAAGCTTTCTTT
-	TRBV5-1	TRBJ1-3	-	CASSLEGTKNTIYF	TGCGCCAGCAGCTTGGAGGGGACAAAGAACACCATATATTTT
-	TRBV12-5	TRBJ1-5	TRBD1	CASTGGRGQPQHF	TGTGCTAGTACAGGGGGGCGAGGGCAGCCCCAGCATTTT
once	TRBV27	TRBJ2-7	-	CASSLSAASSYEQYF	TGTGCCAGCAGTTTATCGGCAGCCAGCTCCTACGAGCAGTACTTC
-	TRBV6-2/TRBV6-3	TRBJ2-1	-	CASSRDFYLNEQFF	TGTGCCAGCAGTCGGGACTTCTATTTAAATGAGCAGTTCTTC
few	TRBV7-9	TRBJ2-1	TRBD1	CASSYRGDYNEQFF	TGTGCCAGCAGCTACAGGGGGGACTACAATGAGCAGTTCTTC
-	TRBV25-1	TRBJ2-3	TRBD2	CASSEYWGLAGGSGTQYF	TGTGCCAGCAGTGAATATTGGGGACTAGCGGGGGGGAGCGGTACGCAGTATTTT
-	TRBV7-8	TRBJ1-6	TRBD1	CASSLVHQGDSPLHF	TGTGCCAGCAGCTTAGTTCATCAGGGGGACTCACCCCTCCACTTT
-	TRBV5-1	TRBJ2-7	TRBD1	CASSNRDRLYEQYF	TGCGCCAGCAGCAACCGGGACAGACTCTACGAGCAGTACTTC
-	TRBV7-9	TRBJ1-1	-	CASSLAAGAETEAFF	TGTGCCAGCAGCTTAGCGGCGGGGGCGGAAACTGAAGCTTTCTTT
-	TRBV6-1	TRBJ1-2	-	CASSEVGYGYTF	TGTGCCAGCAGTGAGGTGGGGTATGGCTACACCTTC
-	TRBV27	TRBJ2-6	-	CASSYRGSGANVLTF	TGTGCCAGCAGTTACCGGGGCTCTGGGGCCAACGTCCTGACTTTC
-	TRBV27	TRBJ1-4	-	CASRGRVGNEKLFF	TGTGCCAGCAGGGGACGGGTTGGTAATGAAAAACTGTTTTTT
-	TRBV21-1	TRBJ1-2	-	CASSKLGGYGYTF	TGTGCCAGCAGCAAACTAGGGGGCTATGGCTACACCTTC
-	TRBV7-2	TRBJ1-1	-	CASSLDRNTEAFF	TGTGCCAGCAGCTTAGACAGGAACACTGAAGCTTTCTTT
-	TRBV11-3	TRBJ1-5	-	CASSLDTNQPQHF	TGTGCCAGCAGCTTAGACACCAATCAGCCCCAGCATTTT
once	TRBV5-1	TRBJ1-2	-	CASSSTVLGGYTF	TGCGCCAGCAGCTCGACAGTCCTCGGTGGCTACACCTTC
once	TRBV6-5	TRBJ1-1	-	CASSYSRAGTEAFF	TGTGCCAGCAGTTACTCGAGGGCAGGGACTGAAGCTTTCTTT
once	TRBV5-6	TRBJ2-7	TRBD1	CASSLAGTGGYEQYF	TGTGCCAGCAGCTTGGCCGGGACAGGGGGCTACGAGCAGTACTTC
-	TRBV18	TRBJ1-6	-	CASSQGRSSYNSPLHF	TGTGCCAGCTCACAAGGACGGAGCTCCTATAATTCACCCCTCCACTTT
-	TRBV21-1	TRBJ2-3	-	CASSKYRAGTDTQYF	TGTGCCAGCAGCAAATACAGGGCGGGCACAGATACGCAGTATTTT
-	TRBV19	TRBJ1-6	-	CASSISQQGWNSPLHF	TGTGCCAGTAGTATCAGTCAGCAGGGGTGGAATTCACCCCTCCACTTT
-	TRBV7-2	TRBJ2-4	-	CASSPTGGIQYF	TGTGCCAGCAGCCCGACCGGGGGCATTCAGTACTTC
-	TRBV10-3	TRBJ2-1	TRBD2	CAISQGLAEFF	TGTGCCATCAGCCAGGGACTAGCGGAGTTCTTC
-	TRBV12-3/TRBV12-4	TRBJ1-5	-	CASSYRVTQPQHF	TGTGCCAGCAGTTACAGGGTGACTCAGCCCCAGCATTTT
-	TRBV7-9	TRBJ2-1	-	CASSLQDVYNEQFF	TGTGCCAGCAGCTTACAGGACGTCTACAATGAGCAGTTCTTC
-	TRBV19	TRBJ2-1	TRBD2	CASSIGLAGGYNEQFF	TGTGCCAGTAGTATCGGACTAGCGGGAGGCTACAATGAGCAGTTCTTC
-	TRBV6-5	TRBJ1-1	TRBD1	CASTEDRVNTEAFF	TGTGCCAGCACCGAGGACAGGGTGAACACTGAAGCTTTCTTT
once	TRBV19	TRBJ2-3	TRBD2	CACSNGGLAATTDTQYF	TGTGCCTGTAGTAACGGAGGACTAGCGGCCACCACAGATACGCAGTATTTT
-	TRBV7-9	TRBJ1-1	TRBD1	CASSFGTAEAFF	TGTGCCAGCAGCTTTGGGACAGCGGAAGCTTTCTTT
once	TRBV4-1	TRBJ1-5	TRBD1	CASSRGQGADQPQHF	TGCGCCAGCAGTCGGGGACAGGGGGCTGATCAGCCCCAGCATTTT
-	TRBV6-2/TRBV6-3	TRBJ2-7	TRBD2	CASRYGTSGSIYEQYF	TGTGCCAGCAGGTACGGGACTAGCGGGAGTATCTACGAGCAGTACTTC
-	TRBV3-1/TRBV3-2	TRBJ1-1	-	CASSQDRNTEAFF	TGTGCCAGCAGCCAGGACAGGAACACTGAAGCTTTCTTT
-	TRBV4-3	TRBJ2-1	TRBD2	CASSQVVVAGYNEQFF	TGCGCCAGCAGCCAAGTAGTAGTAGCGGGCTACAATGAGCAGTTCTTC
-	TRBV9	TRBJ2-2	TRBD2	CASTSGGGGDTGELFF	TGTGCCAGCACCTCGGGGGGGGGAGGAGACACCGGGGAGCTGTTTTTT
-	TRBV6-4	TRBJ1-6	TRBD1	CASSEQGNSPLHF	TGTGCCAGCAGTGAACAGGGGAATTCACCCCTCCACTTT
-	TRBV15	TRBJ1-5	-	CATSRDSQPQHF	TGTGCCACCAGCAGAGATTCCCAGCCCCAGCATTTT
-	TRBV14	TRBJ1-1	TRBD1	CASSQATGGAEAFF	TGTGCCAGCAGCCAAGCGACAGGGGGGGCTGAAGCTTTCTTT
-	TRBV18	TRBJ1-1	-	CASSPGQVLAEAFF	TGTGCCAGCTCACCAGGGCAGGTCCTAGCTGAAGCTTTCTTT
-	TRBV6-5	TRBJ1-2	-	CASSYGPNYGYTF	TGTGCCAGCAGTTATGGCCCTAACTATGGCTACACCTTC
few	TRBV7-9	TRBJ1-1	-	CASRRTVNTEAFF	TGTGCCAGCAGACGGACGGTGAACACTGAAGCTTTCTTT
-	TRBV5-6	TRBJ2-3	-	CASSLVWGADTQYF	TGTGCCAGCAGCTTGGTTTGGGGGGCAGATACGCAGTATTTT
-	TRBV9	TRBJ2-1	TRBD2	CASSASGRDNEQFF	TGTGCCAGCAGCGCTAGCGGGAGGGATAATGAGCAGTTCTTC
-	TRBV9	TRBJ2-3	TRBD2	CASSEGLAGGRDTQYF	TGTGCCAGCAGCGAGGGACTAGCGGGAGGGAGAGATACGCAGTATTTT
-	TRBV7-2	TRBJ1-1	-	CASSLGHRNTEAFF	TGTGCCAGCAGCTTAGGGCACCGGAACACTGAAGCTTTCTTT
-	TRBV19	TRBJ1-5	-	CASRETGNQPQHF	TGTGCCAGTAGGGAGACAGGCAATCAGCCCCAGCATTTT
-	TRBV27	TRBJ1-3	-	CASSQDSSGNTIYF	TGTGCCAGCAGCCAAGACAGCTCTGGAAACACCATATATTTT
-	TRBV12-3/TRBV12-4	TRBJ2-7	TRBD2	CASVIAGGGEQYF	TGTGCCAGCGTAATAGCGGGAGGGGGTGAGCAGTACTTC
-	TRBV5-1	TRBJ2-7	-	CASSSGAPYEQYF	TGCGCCAGCAGCTCTGGGGCCCCCTACGAGCAGTACTTC
-	TRBV7-2	TRBJ2-7	TRBD1	CASSDRGDSSYEQYF	TGTGCCAGCAGCGACAGGGGCGATAGCTCCTACGAGCAGTACTTC
-	TRBV11-1	TRBJ1-1	-	CASSLGTVNTEAFF	TGTGCCAGCAGCTTAGGGACAGTAAACACTGAAGCTTTCTTT